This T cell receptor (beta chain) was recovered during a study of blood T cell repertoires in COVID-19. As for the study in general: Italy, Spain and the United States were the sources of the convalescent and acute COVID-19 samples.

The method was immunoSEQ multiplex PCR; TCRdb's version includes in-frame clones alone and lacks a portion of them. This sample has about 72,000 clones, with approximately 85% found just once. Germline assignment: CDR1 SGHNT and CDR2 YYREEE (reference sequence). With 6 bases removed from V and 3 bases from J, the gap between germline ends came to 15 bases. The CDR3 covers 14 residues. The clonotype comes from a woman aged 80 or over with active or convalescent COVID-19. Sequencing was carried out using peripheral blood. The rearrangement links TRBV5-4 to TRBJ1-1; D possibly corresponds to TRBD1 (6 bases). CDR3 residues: CASTMAGADTEAFF. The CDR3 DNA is TGTGCCAGCACCATGGCGGGGGCGGACACTGAAGCTTTCTTT.